This T cell receptor beta chain was captured by sequencing in a study of T cells in Graves' hyperthyroidism and ophthalmopathy. V was shortened by 3 bases and J by 2 bases, with 16 bases between the two germline ends. The germline gives CDR1 MGHRA, CDR2 YSYEKL. This CDR3 has 17 amino acids. Study-level findings and limits: Stable hyperthyroidism and ophthalmopathy were separated using 13 V-J signatures.

RNA transcripts gave rise to amplified TCR beta CDR3 regions. The TCR CDR3 first-round RT-PCR relied on the HTBI primer set. TCRdb independently ran MiXCR on the multiplex PCR reads; one entry per CDR3 protein. Here the sample spans about 380,000 distinct CDR3 sequences, roughly 13% being singletons. A remark on this clonotype: What it binds is not known.

Blood was obtained at the first hyperthyroidism diagnosis, which preceded any ophthalmopathy symptoms. The chain links TRBV4-1 to TRBJ2-2; TRBD1 or TRBD2 may be the D gene (6 bases each). The source of this sequence is a man aged 25-45 years with Graves' hyperthyroidism that later progressed to Graves' ophthalmopathy. The sample consisted of blood. The CDR3 DNA reads as TGCGCCAGCAGCCAGCCCTTAGGGGGGCTAAACACCGGGGAGCTGTTTTTT. This encodes CASSQPLGGLNTGELFF.